This T cell receptor beta chain was identified in a study of a mutant IDH1 vaccine in newly diagnosed glioma. Study overall: Most patients had received both radiotherapy and temozolomide, the prior options being radiotherapy, temozolomide, or both. Regarding the study as a whole: The study observed vaccine-induced immune responses in more than 80% of patients. Pseudoprogression apparently tracked independently of changes in top peripheral T cell clonotypes.

This clone has a single count. Its antigen remains unknown. Clones were sequenced by immunoSEQ multiplex PCR, and TCRdb holds only the in-frame ones, with some missing. The sample lists about 92,000 clones, 83% seen once, with roughly 6.8% in the top ten. Germline V lookup: CDR1 GTSNPN, CDR2 SVGIG (reference sequence). V was clipped by 1 base and J by 8 bases; unmatched bases: 8. CDR3 size: 14 residues. Sample time point: baseline, week 1 (first vaccination visit). The treatment here: pre-vaccination baseline after standard-of-care therapy. New WHO grade 3 or 4 IDH1-mutant, ATRX-lost astrocytomas were present in all donors.

Sequenced material: PBMCs, taken from a glioma patient treated with radiotherapy, temozolomide or both. The clonotype originates from a woman aged 50 to 60 with glioma. The chain combines TRBV30 with TRBJ2-1; 7 positions agree with TRBD1. CDR3 DNA: TGTGCCTGGAGTGCTTCGACAGGGTTCGATGAGCAGTTCTTC. It codes for CAWSASTGFDEQFF.